These 30 T cell receptor beta chains originate from one sample sequenced in a study of blood T cell repertoires in COVID-19. The method was immunoSEQ multiplex PCR; TCRdb's version includes in-frame clones alone and lacks a portion of them. Of under 300,000 clones detected, roughly 90% appear once; the ten largest clones hold about 1.8%. Input material: PBMCs or T cells enriched from blood (not recorded which). Source of these receptors: a middle-aged woman who had recovered from COVID-19.

V gene TRBV2 combines with J gene TRBJ2-1, with TRBD2 as a possible D gene (5 bases). Trimming shortened V by 4 bases and J by 8 bases, and 15 bases separated the two germline ends. The germline CDR1 and CDR2 sequences are SNHLY and FYNNEI. The CDR3 consists of 14 residues. CDR3 protein: CASSGKDFFDEQFF. CDR3 DNA: TGTGCCAGCAGTGGAAAGGACTTCTTCGATGAGCAGTTCTTC.

This rearrangement joins TRBV7-9 to TRBJ2-1, with 10 bases matching TRBD1. The CDR3 has 15 residues. J was trimmed by 5 bases and V by 4 bases; bases with no gene match: 5. Germline V gene lookup returns CDR1 SEHNR and CDR2 FQNEAQ (reference sequence). The CDR3 is CASSSTGGMDNEQFF. The CDR3, as DNA: TGTGCCAGCAGCTCGACAGGGGGCATGGACAATGAGCAGTTCTTC. The whole variable domain, remainder taken from reference TRBV7-9 and TRBJ2-1, is DTGVSQNPRHKITKRGQNVTFRCDPISEHNRLYWYRQTLGQGPEFLTYFQNEAQLEKSRLLSDRFSAERPKGSFSTLEIQRTEQGDSAMYLCASSSTGGMDNEQFFGPGTRLTVL.

The chain recombines TRBV4-1 with TRBJ1-5; D ambiguous. The CDR3 loop spans 13 amino acids. CDR1 MGHRA and CDR2 YSYEKL come from the germline V gene. V was clipped by 5 bases and J by 10 bases, with 15 bases between them. DNA for the CDR3: TGCGCCAGCAGCATAGTGGGAGCTTTCCCCCAGCATTTT. This translates into CASSIVGAFPQHF.

The gene calls are TRBV12-3 or TRBV12-4 and TRBJ2-5, with 7 bases identical to TRBD2. V lost 7 bases, J lost 4 bases, and 6 bases stayed unmatched. The CDR3 loop spans 13 amino acids. DNA for the CDR3: TGTGCCAGCACCGCTCTAGCGGCAGAGACCCAGTACTTC. This codes for CASTALAAETQYF.

This clone was seen many times. The genes are TRBV6-1 and TRBJ2-3; TRBD2 might be the D (5 bases). From germline, CDR1 is MNHNS and CDR2 SASEGT. The V end lost 2 bases, the J end lost 6 bases, and 12 bases lay between the germline ends. The CDR3 totals 14 residues. The CDR3 protein is CASSEWDRRDTQYF. CDR3 bases: TGTGCCAGCAGTGAATGGGATAGGAGGGATACGCAGTATTTT.

This clone came up once. This sequence joins TRBV30 and TRBJ1-1; D call uncertain. The CDR3 runs 13 residues. Germline assignment: CDR1 GTSNPN and CDR2 SVGIG (reference sequence). The V gene lost 3 bases and the J gene lost 4 bases, with 12 bases spanning the gap. Here the CDR3 DNA reads TGTGCCTGGAGAAAATCCGGGGTCACTGAAGCTTTCTTT. This sequence encodes CAWRKSGVTEAFF.

This sequence joins TRBV18 and TRBJ1-1; tentative D call: TRBD1 (5 bases). Trimming left V 3 bases short and J 8 bases short, with 13 bases between. The CDR3 totals 13 residues. Germline V gene lookup returns CDR1 KGHSH and CDR2 LQKENI. CDR3 sequence: CASSPRGSREAFF. The CDR3 DNA reads TGTGCCAGCTCACCTCGGGGGTCGAGGGAAGCTTTCTTT.

This clone is a singleton in its sample. CDR3 amino acids: CASSMTRQGNTEAFF. CDR3 sequence (DNA): TGTGCCAGTAGTATGACCCGCCAGGGGAACACTGAAGCTTTCTTT. The chain recombines TRBV19 with TRBJ1-1; the D gene is possibly TRBD1 (5 bases). Germline V gene lookup returns CDR1 LNHDA and CDR2 SQIVND (reference sequence). V lost 3 bases, J lost 1 base, and 12 bases lay in between. The CDR3 runs 15 residues.

This sequence joins TRBV7-2 and TRBJ1-2; D not certain. There are 14 residues in the CDR3. The germline CDR1 and CDR2 sequences are SGHTA and FQGNSA. Trimming left V 3 bases short and J 2 bases short, with 10 bases between. The CDR3 bases are TGTGCCAGCAGCTTTACAACCGGGAACTATGGCTACACCTTC. Translation: CASSFTTGNYGYTF. Full variable domain (outside the CDR3, taken from reference TRBV7-2 and TRBJ1-2): GAGVSQSPSNKVTEKGKDVELRCDPISGHTALYWYRQSLGQGLEFLIYFQGNSAPDKSGLPSDRFSAERTGGSVSTLTIQRTQQEDSAVYLCASSFTTGNYGYTFGSGTRLTVV.

The chain links TRBV2 to TRBJ2-7, with a tentative D call TRBD1 (5 bases). The CDR3 consists of 13 residues. In germline, CDR1 is SNHLY, CDR2 FYNNEI. The germline V and J ends were trimmed by 8 bases and 0 bases, with 11 bases remaining between them. The CDR3 sequence: CASEQVLSYEQYF. The CDR3 DNA is TGTGCCAGCGAACAGGTGCTCTCCTACGAGCAGTACTTC.

The chain links TRBV29-1 to TRBJ1-2; TRBD1 aligns across 8 bases. The germline CDR1 and CDR2 sequences are SQVTM and ANQGSEA. The CDR3 sequence is 17 residues long. J lost 4 bases, V lost 4 bases, and 17 bases had no gene match. The CDR3 DNA reads TGCAGCGTTGTGGATTGGGGCCAGGGGGCGCGAAGCTATGGCTACACCTTC. It encodes CSVVDWGQGARSYGYTF.

This chain connects TRBV19 to TRBJ1-5; 7 bases agree with TRBD1. The CDR3 totals 15 residues. Germline V gene data show CDR1 as LNHDA and CDR2 as SQIVND (reference sequence). The V gene end was trimmed by 3 bases and the J gene end by 2 bases; junction bases not matched to a gene: 4. In DNA, the CDR3 is TGTGCCAGTAGTATCGGCAGGGGGGGCAATCAGCCCCAGCATTTT. The encoded protein is CASSIGRGGNQPQHF.

This clone appeared a few times. V usage is TRBV7-8 and J usage is TRBJ2-7; D possibly corresponds to TRBD1 (6 bases). The CDR3 has 13 residues. Trimming took 4 bases from V and 5 from J, leaving 12 bases between them. CDR1 and CDR2 (germline): SGHVS, FQNEAQ. In DNA form, the CDR3 reads TGTGCCAGCAGCTCGGACAGAACTCACGAGCAGTACTTC. Translated: CASSSDRTHEQYF.

CDR3 sequence: CASSLDLFSGANVLTF. CDR3 DNA sequence: TGTGCCAGCAGCTTAGACTTGTTCTCTGGGGCCAACGTCCTGACTTTC. This sequence joins TRBV11-2 and TRBJ2-6; D gene uncertain. V lost 0 bases, J lost 0 bases, and 6 bases lay in between. The V gene's germline CDR1 is SGHAT and CDR2 FQNNGV. The CDR3 runs 16 residues.

The genes are TRBV5-1 and TRBJ1-2; TRBD1 might be the D (5 bases). CDR3 length: 15 amino acids. Per germline, CDR1 SGHRS and CDR2 YFSETQ. V was cut by 0 bases and J by 7 bases, with 16 bases left in between. CDR3 region: CASSLDGQGSGGYTF. In DNA, the CDR3 is TGCGCCAGCAGCTTGGACGGGCAGGGTAGTGGTGGCTACACCTTC.

This chain links TRBV2 with TRBJ1-6; D perhaps matches TRBD1 (6 bases). The CDR3 totals 16 residues. Germline CDR1 is SNHLY and CDR2 is FYNNEI. Between the trimmed V and J ends, which lost 5 bases and 4 bases, there was a span of 15 bases. The CDR3 is CASSQPSTGYNSPLHF. In DNA, the CDR3 is TGTGCCAGCAGTCAACCTTCGACAGGTTATAATTCACCCCTCCACTTT.

The chain is built from TRBV18 and TRBJ2-1, with 10 bases that match TRBD2. Germline V gene sequence: CDR1 KGHSH, CDR2 LQKENI. Germline trimming cut 3 bases from V and 8 bases from J; bases unmatched to any gene: 7. The CDR3 totals 15 residues. The DNA of the CDR3 is TGTGCCAGCTCACCCCAAGCGGGGGGGCTCGATGAGCAGTTCTTC. The encoded protein is CASSPQAGGLDEQFF.

The chain carries TRBV24-1 and TRBJ2-1; 10 bases map to TRBD2. Germline-derived CDR1 and CDR2 are KGHDR and SFDVKD. V lost 4 bases, J lost 5 bases, and 4 bases stayed unmatched. The CDR3 runs 15 residues. CDR3 residues: CATSDWTSGNNEQFF. The CDR3 DNA is TGTGCCACCAGTGACTGGACTAGCGGAAACAATGAGCAGTTCTTC.

In this sample, this clone turned up a few times. The chain links TRBV5-4 to TRBJ2-3; D is unclear. CDR1 and CDR2 from the germline V gene are SGHNT and YYREEE (reference sequence). The V gene lost 2 bases and the J gene lost 5 bases, with 9 bases spanning the gap. The CDR3 has 13 amino acids. CDR3 sequence reads: CASSLLNVDTQYF. The DNA of the CDR3 is TGTGCCAGCAGCTTATTAAATGTAGATACGCAGTATTTT.

The chain recombines TRBV21-1 with TRBJ1-5; TRBD1 reflects the table's D call only, with no check against the DNA. TRBV21-1 is given as a pseudogene. CDR3 length equals 14 residues. CDR3 DNA sequence: TGTGCCAGCAGCAAGACAGGGGTTAGGCAGCCCCAGCATTTT. Translation: CASSKTGVRQPQHF.

This chain uses TRBV30 with TRBJ1-5; 7 bases align to TRBD1. V gave up 5 bases and J gave up 11 bases; unmatched junction bases: 12. This CDR3 comprises 13 residues. Germline lookup yields CDR1 GTSNPN and CDR2 SVGIG (reference sequence). CDR3 DNA sequence: TGTGCCTGGGACACTGACAGGGTTGGCACCCAGCATTTT. It encodes CAWDTDRVGTQHF.

The rearrangement uses TRBV28 and TRBJ2-7; TRBD2 matches 10 bases. The germline gives CDR1 MDHEN, CDR2 SYDVKM. The trim removed 8 bases at V and 2 bases at J, leaving 3 bases unmatched. The CDR3 is 13 residues long. CDR3 loop: CASLAGVPYEQYF. In DNA form, the CDR3 reads TGTGCCAGCCTAGCGGGGGTTCCCTACGAGCAGTACTTC. Full variable domain (missing parts from reference TRBV28 and TRBJ2-7): DVKVTQSSRYLVKRTGEKVFLECVQDMDHENMFWYRQDPGLGLRLIYFSYDVKMKEKGDIPEGYSVSREKKERFSLILESASTNQTSMYLCASLAGVPYEQYFGPGTRLTVT.

The sample holds a few counts of this clone. This chain connects TRBV5-1 to TRBJ1-1, with TRBD1 matching over 10 bases. Looked up from germline, CDR1 is SGHRS and CDR2 is YFSETQ. Trimming removed 0 bases from V and 5 bases from J; junction bases left unmatched: 7. The CDR3 consists of 16 residues. This CDR3 reads CASSLGRGTGVTEAFF. CDR3 nucleotides: TGCGCCAGCAGCTTGGGGAGAGGGACAGGGGTTACTGAAGCTTTCTTT.

This sequence joins TRBV24-1 and TRBJ2-1; perhaps TRBD1 as D (6 bases). V gave up 5 bases and J gave up 7 bases, with 14 bases separating them. There are 14 residues in the CDR3. Germline-derived CDR1 and CDR2 are KGHDR and SFDVKD. The CDR3 protein is CATSGAGAGNEQFF. As DNA, the CDR3 is TGTGCCACCAGTGGGGCAGGGGCTGGGAATGAGCAGTTCTTC.

V and J are TRBV5-4 and TRBJ1-6; D ambiguous. Germline V gives CDR1 SGHNT, CDR2 YYREEE (reference sequence). The CDR3 has 15 amino acids. The V end lost 3 bases, the J end lost 5 bases, and 12 bases lay between the germline ends. The CDR3 loop reads CASSSQRGNNSPLHF. CDR3 nucleotide sequence: TGTGCCAGCAGCTCGCAACGCGGGAATAATTCACCCCTCCACTTT.

This clone was seen once. The genes are TRBV7-2 and TRBJ2-3; 8 bases line up with TRBD2. V was clipped by 5 bases and J by 9 bases; unmatched bases: 10. From germline, CDR1 is SGHTA and CDR2 FQGNSA. CDR3 size: 14 residues. The CDR3 nucleotides read TGTGCCAGCAGCACACGGGGGGGCGGGAGCACGCAGTATTTT. This gives the protein CASSTRGGGSTQYF.

The chain couples TRBV14 to TRBJ2-1; D is uncertain. Trimming cost V 1 base and J 8 bases, with 9 bases left between them. The CDR3 has 13 amino acids. Germline V gene lookup returns CDR1 SGHDN and CDR2 FVKESK. The CDR3 is CASSQASSHEQFF. CDR3 nucleotides: TGTGCCAGCAGCCAAGCTAGTTCTCATGAGCAGTTCTTC.

The rearrangement joins TRBV6-2 or TRBV6-3 to TRBJ1-2, with D possibly matching TRBD1 (6 bases). The germline gives CDR1 MNHEY, CDR2 SVGEGT. Trimming pared 2 bases from V and 12 bases from J, leaving 16 bases between. This CDR3 region has 13 residues. CDR3 amino acids: CASSYGGGSGDTF. The DNA of the CDR3 is TGTGCCAGCAGTTACGGTGGGGGCAGCGGAGACACCTTC.

This rearrangement joins TRBV6-2 or TRBV6-3 to TRBJ1-1; possible D gene TRBD1, 5 bases. Germline CDR1 MNHEY, CDR2 SVGEGT. The CDR3 covers 14 residues. V was pared by 5 bases and J by 0 bases, with 10 bases between. The CDR3 nucleotides read TGTGCCAGCAGTCCCGGGGGTTTGAACACTGAAGCTTTCTTT. It yields the protein CASSPGGLNTEAFF.

The chain uses TRBV14 and TRBJ2-3; no clear D gene. V was trimmed by 1 base and J by 7 bases, leaving 6 bases between them. The CDR3 totals 12 residues. From germline, CDR1 is SGHDN and CDR2 FVKESK. The CDR3 spells CASSQAGYTQYF. CDR3 nucleotides: TGTGCCAGCAGCCAAGCCGGGTATACGCAGTATTTT.